Shown below are 28 T cell receptor beta chains from a single sample sequenced in a study of PD-1 blockade in classical Hodgkin lymphoma. Time point specified: cycle 4 day 1 (C4D1), after less than 7 weeks of nivolumab. Every single patient, without exception, relapsed after autologous stem cell transplantation, and brentuximab vedotin exposure varied. The protocol was immunoSEQ multiplex PCR, while the TCRdb copy is restricted to in-frame clones and leaves out a portion. The data hold fewer than 10,000 clones, with over 80% observed a single time. Specimen: peripheral blood mononuclear cells (PBMCs), collected before the fourth cycle of nivolumab. These receptor sequences come from a human donor with classical Hodgkin lymphoma.

The rearrangement uses TRBV18 and TRBJ1-1; a possible D gene is TRBD1 (5 bases). The CDR3 consists of 14 residues. V was pared by 3 bases and J by 4 bases, with 12 bases between. Germline V gene data show CDR1 as KGHSH and CDR2 as LQKENI. The chain's CDR3 is CASSPVSGGTEAFF. The CDR3 DNA reads TGTGCCAGCTCACCGGTGAGCGGGGGCACTGAAGCTTTCTTT.

This clone was seen only once. This CDR3 reads CASSLKGRPTDTQYF. In DNA, the CDR3 is TGTGCCAGCAGTTTAAAAGGGAGACCGACAGATACGCAGTATTTT. The rearrangement links TRBV27 to TRBJ2-3, with D tentatively TRBD2 (5 bases). CDR3 length: 15 residues. The ends were cut back, 2 bases at V and 3 bases at J, with 12 bases in the middle. Germline V CDR1 and CDR2: MNHEY, SMNVEV (reference sequence).

The gene calls are TRBV18 and TRBJ2-7, with D perhaps being TRBD1 or TRBD2 (5 bases each). The CDR3 covers 13 residues. V was trimmed by 2 bases and J by 6 bases, leaving 11 bases between them. The germline V gene has CDR1 KGHSH and CDR2 LQKENI. In DNA form, the CDR3 reads TGTGCCAGCTCACCAAACCGGGACGCCGAGCAGTACTTC. This codes for CASSPNRDAEQYF.

This chain uses TRBV5-1 with TRBJ2-5; D possibly matches TRBD1 or TRBD2 (6 bases each). The CDR3 consists of 13 residues. Between the trimmed V and J ends, which lost 2 bases and 11 bases, there was a span of 16 bases. Germline V gene sequence: CDR1 SGHRS, CDR2 YFSETQ. This CDR3 reads CASSFGGPKEQYF. In nucleotides, the CDR3 is TGCGCCAGCAGCTTTGGGGGGCCAAAGGAGCAGTACTTC.

V gene TRBV2 combines with J gene TRBJ1-1, with unresolved D. This CDR3 is built from 13 residues. The V and J ends lost 5 bases and 2 bases respectively, with 9 bases between them. From germline, CDR1 is SNHLY and CDR2 FYNNEI. The CDR3 region has the DNA TGTGCCAGCAGTTCTCAGACAAACACTGAAGCTTTCTTT. It specifies CASSSQTNTEAFF.

The CDR3 loop reads CASATEGTSGVGLRNQYF. The CDR3 DNA is TGTGCCAGCGCCACGGAGGGGACTAGCGGGGTCGGTTTGAGAAACCAGTACTTC. V usage is TRBV11-2 and J usage is TRBJ2-5; 13 nucleotides line up with TRBD2. The CDR3 sequence is 18 residues long. Germline CDR1 reads SGHAT; CDR2 reads FQNNGV. V shed 8 bases, J shed 10 bases, and the junction held 22 bases outside the gene matches.

The rearrangement links TRBV19 to TRBJ2-5, with TRBD1 as a possible D gene (5 bases). Trimming left V 6 bases short and J 6 bases short, with 11 bases between. The length of the CDR3 is 12 residues. Germline-derived CDR1 and CDR2 are LNHDA and SQIVND (reference sequence). This chain's CDR3 is CASSTGGKTQYF. The CDR3 nucleotides read TGTGCCAGTAGCACAGGTGGGAAGACCCAGTACTTC.

This clone counts as medium-sized (0.01 to 0.1%). The chain combines TRBV18 with TRBJ1-1; a possible D gene is TRBD1 (6 bases). V was clipped by 2 bases and J by 1 base, with 17 bases between them. Germline V gene sequence: CDR1 KGHSH, CDR2 LQKENI. The CDR3 length is 17 residues. CDR3 region: CASSPRDTVSPNTEAFF. CDR3 in DNA: TGTGCCAGCTCACCAAGGGACACAGTGTCTCCGAACACTGAAGCTTTCTTT.

The chain links TRBV7-6 to TRBJ2-3; TRBD2 is a possible D gene (7 bases). The ends were cut back, 1 base at V and 1 base at J, with 15 bases in the middle. The CDR3 has 17 residues. CDR1 and CDR2 (germline): SGHVS, FNYEAQ. In DNA, the CDR3 is TGTGCCAGCAGCTTAGTTGGGGGGGCGATCGGCACAGATACGCAGTATTTT. It codes for CASSLVGGAIGTDTQYF.

The chain joins TRBV6-5 to TRBJ1-4; no definite D call. The germline V and J ends were trimmed by 4 bases and 5 bases, with 17 bases remaining between them. Germline CDR1 and CDR2: MNHEY and SVGAGI. The CDR3 is 16 residues long. The CDR3 nucleotides read TGTGCCAGCAGTTTAAATGTAGCAGTCATCAATGAAAAACTGTTTTTT. The encoded protein is CASSLNVAVINEKLFF.

This chain links TRBV7-9 with TRBJ2-7, with D perhaps matching TRBD1 (6 bases). V was shortened by 0 bases and J by 0 bases, with 18 bases between the two germline ends. The CDR3 covers 18 residues. Germline loops: CDR1 SEHNR, CDR2 FQNEAQ (reference sequence). The CDR3 bases are TGTGCCAGCAGCTTAGCTCTCCCCGGGACAAGGAGCTCCTACGAGCAGTACTTC. Translation: CASSLALPGTRSSYEQYF. Supplemented by reference TRBV7-9 and TRBJ2-7, the full variable domain reads DTGVSQNPRHKITKRGQNVTFRCDPISEHNRLYWYRQTLGQGPEFLTYFQNEAQLEKSRLLSDRFSAERPKGSFSTLEIQRTEQGDSAMYLCASSLALPGTRSSYEQYFGPGTRLTVT.

This clone was counted a few times. This rearrangement joins TRBV30 to TRBJ1-5; possibly TRBD1 for D (6 bases). The ends were cut back, 2 bases at V and 2 bases at J, with 13 bases in the middle. This CDR3 has 15 amino acids. Germline V gives CDR1 GTSNPN, CDR2 SVGIG (reference sequence). The CDR3 bases are TGTGCCTGGAGTCCACAGGGTTTGGGCAATCAGCCCCAGCATTTT. Amino acid sequence: CAWSPQGLGNQPQHF.

The chain is built from TRBV6-5 and TRBJ1-1; D gene unclear. Per the germline V gene, CDR1 is MNHEY and CDR2 is SVGAGI. V was trimmed by 6 bases and J by 0 bases, leaving 11 bases between them. The CDR3 spans 14 residues. CDR3 region: CASSRQEMNTEAFF. DNA for the CDR3: TGTGCCAGCAGCCGACAAGAAATGAACACTGAAGCTTTCTTT.

This clone appeared a single time. The chain joins TRBV7-3 to TRBJ2-3; 8 bases line up with TRBD2. Germline V gene data show CDR1 as SGHTA and CDR2 as FQGTGA. The CDR3 spans 16 residues. Unmatched junction bases numbered 12, after V lost 6 bases and J lost 4 bases. Written as DNA, the CDR3 is TGTGCCAGCAGGTCGTCGCCAGCGGGAGTGGCAGATACGCAGTATTTT. It codes for CASRSSPAGVADTQYF.

The V call is TRBV30, the J call TRBJ1-6, with D unresolved. V was shortened by 1 base and J by 0 bases, with 10 bases between the two germline ends. The CDR3 is 16 amino acids. Germline loops: CDR1 GTSNPN, CDR2 SVGIG (reference sequence). CDR3 sequence (DNA): TGTGCCTGGAGTGAGAGGAAGAGCTCCTATAATTCACCCCTCCACTTT. Protein sequence: CAWSERKSSYNSPLHF.

V is TRBV5-1 and J is TRBJ2-5; 12 positions match TRBD2. V lost 3 bases and J lost 2; bases outside the gene matches: 5. The CDR3 runs 16 residues. Germline CDR1 is SGHRS and CDR2 is YFSETQ. The CDR3 loop reads CASSSVGLAGQETQYF. In nucleotides, the CDR3 is TGCGCCAGCAGCTCCGTAGGACTAGCGGGGCAAGAGACCCAGTACTTC. Filled out from reference TRBV5-1 and TRBJ2-5, the complete variable domain reads KAGVTQTPRYLIKTRGQQVTLSCSPISGHRSVSWYQQTPGQGLQFLFEYFSETQRNKGNFPGRFSGRQFSNSRSEMNVSTLELGDSALYLCASSSVGLAGQETQYFGPGTRLLVL.

The V and J genes are TRBV6-5 and TRBJ2-6; D may correspond to TRBD1 or TRBD2 (5 bases each). This CDR3 comprises 15 residues. CDR1 is MNHEY, CDR2 SVGAGI, per germline. V lost 2 bases and J lost 4, with 9 bases in between. Here the CDR3 reads CASSYGGYGANVLTF. For the CDR3, the DNA is TGTGCCAGCAGTTACGGGGGATACGGGGCCAACGTCCTGACTTTC.

V usage is TRBV6-6 and J usage is TRBJ1-2; possible D gene TRBD1, 6 bases. Trimming left V 5 bases short and J 3 bases short, with 10 bases between. CDR1 is MNHNY, CDR2 SVGAGI, per germline (reference sequence). The CDR3 sequence is 13 residues long. The CDR3 loop is CASSDPGDYGYTF. The CDR3 nucleotides read TGTGCCAGCAGTGACCCAGGGGACTATGGCTACACCTTC.

This chain connects TRBV10-3 to TRBJ2-4; 7 bases line up with TRBD2. Germline assignment: CDR1 ENHRY and CDR2 SYGVKD. There are 13 residues in the CDR3. The J segment lost 7 bases and the V segment lost 8 bases, leaving 8 bases of the junction unmatched. The CDR3 is CAIGGGIGNIQYF. In nucleotides, the CDR3 is TGTGCCATCGGGGGAGGGATTGGGAACATTCAGTACTTC.

The sample holds a few counts of this clone. The J gene is TRBJ1-1, the V gene TRBV7-9; D is unresolved. The ends were cut back, 4 bases at V and 6 bases at J, with 6 bases in the middle. The length of the CDR3 is 11 residues. Per germline, CDR1 SEHNR and CDR2 FQNEAQ (reference sequence). The CDR3 DNA sequence: TGTGCCAGCAGCTACGGTGCTGAAGCTTTCTTT. This gives the protein CASSYGAEAFF.

This clone was recorded a few times. This chain links TRBV5-6 with TRBJ2-1, with D maybe TRBD2 (6 bases). The CDR3 is 14 residues long. V shed 0 bases and J shed 8 bases, with 12 bases lying between them. CDR1 is SGHDT and CDR2 is YYEEEE in the germline V gene. The CDR3: CASSLGLVRDEQFF. The DNA for the CDR3 is TGTGCCAGCAGCTTGGGACTAGTGAGGGATGAGCAGTTCTTC. Full variable domain (outside the CDR3, taken from reference TRBV5-6 and TRBJ2-1): DAGVTQSPTHLIKTRGQQVTLRCSPKSGHDTVSWYQQALGQGPQFIFQYYEEEERQRGNFPDRFSGHQFPNYSSELNVNALLLGDSALYLCASSLGLVRDEQFFGPGTRLTVL.

This chain joins TRBV10-2 and TRBJ1-4; no definite D call. CDR3 length: 14 residues. Trimming shortened V by 7 bases and J by 10 bases, and 19 bases separated the two germline ends. The germline CDR1 and CDR2 sequences are WSHSY and SAAADI. CDR3 region: CASTSMDLGGKLFF. DNA for the CDR3: TGCGCCAGCACCTCAATGGACCTCGGTGGAAAACTGTTTTTT.

The V gene is TRBV5-6, the J gene TRBJ2-1; no reliable D call. V gave up 0 bases and J gave up 0 bases, with 1 base separating them. The germline gives CDR1 SGHDT, CDR2 YYEEEE. The CDR3 runs to 13 residues. The CDR3 region is CASSLGSYNEQFF. CDR3 bases: TGTGCCAGCAGCTTGGGCTCCTACAATGAGCAGTTCTTC.

In its sample, this clone was seen a few times. The chain links TRBV28 to TRBJ1-2; D is uncertain. The CDR3 contains 14 residues. V gave up 6 bases and J gave up 0 bases, with 11 bases separating them. Germline V gene lookup returns CDR1 MDHEN and CDR2 SYDVKM. The CDR3 spells CASRRAPTNYGYTF. CDR3 bases: TGTGCCAGCAGACGGGCCCCGACTAACTATGGCTACACCTTC.

This chain uses TRBV28 with TRBJ1-1; no reliable D call. Trimming left V 8 bases short and J 2 bases short, with 15 bases between. The CDR3 is made up of 14 amino acids. Per germline, CDR1 MDHEN and CDR2 SYDVKM. The CDR3: CASRTPRLNTEAFF. The CDR3 nucleotides are TGTGCCAGCCGAACCCCCCGCCTTAACACTGAAGCTTTCTTT.

The chain employs TRBV19 and TRBJ2-3, with D uncertain. Trimming took off 3 bases at V and 0 bases at J, with 7 bases between the two ends. Per germline, CDR1 LNHDA and CDR2 SQIVND (reference sequence). The CDR3 has 14 amino acids. CDR3 region: CASSIGYSTDTQYF. In nucleotides, the CDR3 is TGTGCCAGTAGTATCGGCTACAGCACAGATACGCAGTATTTT. Based on the CDR3 plus reference TRBV19 and TRBJ2-3, the full variable domain is DGGITQSPKYLFRKEGQNVTLSCEQNLNHDAMYWYRQDPGQGLRLIYYSQIVNDFQKGDIAEGYSVSREKKESFPLTVTSAQKNPTAFYLCASSIGYSTDTQYFGPGTRLTVL.

For the CDR3, the DNA is TGCAGCGTTCAACTAGCGACCGGCACAGATACGCAGTATTTT. Translation gives CSVQLATGTDTQYF. The V and J genes are TRBV29-1 and TRBJ2-3; 7 nucleotides match TRBD2. The length of the CDR3 is 14 residues. The germline gives CDR1 SQVTM, CDR2 ANQGSEA. With V trimmed by 5 bases and J by 1 base, 6 bases remained unmatched.

The CDR3 coding sequence is TGTGCCAGCAGCGCCGTGGAAGTACGGGGGGATGAGCAGTTCTTC. It specifies CASSAVEVRGDEQFF. V is TRBV9 and J is TRBJ2-1, with 7 bases that match TRBD2. This CDR3 contains 15 residues. Germline V gene data show CDR1 as SGDLS and CDR2 as YYNGEE. The junction had 11 bases not matched to a gene; V was cut back by 3 bases and J by 8 bases.